This T cell receptor beta chain was sequenced for a study of blood T cell repertoires in COVID-19. In the study overall: Samples taken during acute and convalescent COVID-19 were collected in the United States, Italy and Spain.

Method: immunoSEQ multiplex PCR; TCRdb's copy keeps in-frame clones and lacks some. Of 360,000 or so clones listed, less than 90% are singletons. Living in roughly 25 US areas, the participants were between roughly 18 and 89 years of age. Participant reports of clinical history set cohort assignment. Germline V gene data show CDR1 as SGDLS and CDR2 as YYNGEE. V lost 7 bases and J 4 bases, leaving 18 bases between the germline ends. CDR3 size: 15 residues. The chain uses TRBV9 and TRBJ1-3; the D gene is possibly TRBD1 (5 bases). Input material: PBMCs or T cells enriched from blood (not recorded which). The clonotype comes from a woman in her 30s who had recovered from COVID-19. The CDR3 loop reads CASGGERAGGNTIYF. CDR3 DNA: TGTGCCAGCGGAGGAGAGCGGGCAGGGGGAAACACCATATATTTT.